What follows are 14 T cell receptor beta chains derived from one specimen sequenced in a study of identical twins. TCRdb used MiXCR to reprocess the 5' RACE reads, holding one entry per CDR3 protein. This repertoire shows 700,000 to 950,000 distinct CDR3 sequences, roughly an eighth found once; its top ten account for around 1.5%. In addition, the sample was reused for a study of yellow fever vaccine responses in identical twins.

What was sequenced was PBMCs. Every receptor here comes from a young woman in good health.

This chain connects TRBV4-1 to TRBJ1-1; unclear D gene. Per germline, CDR1 MGHRA and CDR2 YSYEKL. V lost 6 bases, J lost 1 base, and 9 bases lay in between. The CDR3 has 13 amino acids. The CDR3 is CASSHRANTEAFF. The CDR3 DNA sequence: TGCGCCAGCAGTCACCGGGCGAACACTGAAGCTTTCTTT.

This clonotype has a handful of counts. The V gene is TRBV6-1, the J gene TRBJ1-4; a weak D match, TRBD1 (5 bases). Germline CDR1 reads MNHNS; CDR2 reads SASEGT. Trimming shortened V by 5 bases and J by 8 bases, and 15 bases separated the two germline ends. CDR3 length: 14 amino acids. The CDR3 nucleotides read TGTGCCAGCAGTCGGGACCTAACCGCGGAAAAACTGTTTTTT. Protein product: CASSRDLTAEKLFF.

This chain joins TRBV11-3 and TRBJ2-7; D not certain. Trimming stripped 6 bases from V and 3 bases from J, with 18 bases between. CDR3 size: 15 residues. Looked up from germline, CDR1 is SGHNT and CDR2 is YENEEA. The CDR3 here is CASSQLKKNFYEQYF. As DNA, the CDR3 is TGTGCCAGCAGTCAACTCAAGAAGAACTTCTACGAGCAGTACTTC.

This clonotype appeared many times. The chain is built from TRBV24-1 and TRBJ2-1; the D is unclear. Trimming took off 4 bases at V and 7 bases at J, with 10 bases between the two ends. There are 13 residues in the CDR3. Germline CDR1 KGHDR, CDR2 SFDVKD. CDR3 nucleotide sequence: TGTGCCACCAGTGACCCACTAAGGAATGAGCAGTTCTTC. Its translation is CATSDPLRNEQFF.

This clonotype appeared a few times. The chain joins TRBV7-9 to TRBJ1-1; no reliable D call. This CDR3 has 14 amino acids. Germline CDR1 reads SEHNR; CDR2 reads FQNEAQ (reference sequence). Trimming took 1 base from V and 1 from J, leaving 7 bases between them. The CDR3 protein is CASSLVLKNTEAFF. The CDR3 DNA sequence: TGTGCCAGCAGCTTAGTGCTCAAGAACACTGAAGCTTTCTTT.

This clonotype showed up just a few times. V is TRBV29-1 and J is TRBJ2-7; D gene uncertain. Germline V CDR1 and CDR2: SQVTM, ANQGSEA. The CDR3 has 11 residues. V was pared by 4 bases and J by 4 bases, with 8 bases between. CDR3 sequence: CSVVFEYEQYF. The DNA of the CDR3 is TGCAGCGTTGTTTTTGAGTACGAGCAGTACTTC.

This clonotype was seen a handful of times. The gene calls are TRBV4-1 and TRBJ2-1; D not resolved. V lost 3 bases to trimming and J lost 2 bases, with 8 bases between them. CDR1 and CDR2 from the germline V gene are MGHRA and YSYEKL. The CDR3 spans 14 residues. The CDR3 reads CASSHVLTYNEQFF. For the CDR3, the DNA is TGCGCCAGCAGCCACGTATTAACCTACAATGAGCAGTTCTTC.

This clonotype was observed many times. The chain combines TRBV7-8 with TRBJ2-1, with TRBD1 identical over 8 bases. The V gene's germline CDR1 is SGHVS and CDR2 FQNEAQ. The V and J ends lost 1 base and 4 bases, in that order; junction bases with no gene match: 0. This CDR3 has 14 residues. CDR3 sequence (DNA): TGTGCCAGCAGCTTAGGGGACAGGTACAATGAGCAGTTCTTC. This gives the protein CASSLGDRYNEQFF.

This sequence joins TRBV20-1 and TRBJ2-3; 10 bases agree with TRBD1. Germline CDR1 and CDR2: DFQATT and SNEGSKA (reference sequence). With 6 bases clipped from V and 3 bases from J, the junction kept 15 bases outside the gene matches. This CDR3 is 17 amino acids long. CDR3 in DNA: TGCAGTGCCGCCCGGACAGGGGGTGACGCTTGGACAGATACGCAGTATTTT. Amino acid sequence: CSAARTGGDAWTDTQYF.

The chain employs TRBV7-2 and TRBJ2-1; 8 bases are a match to TRBD1. Germline lookup yields CDR1 SGHTA and CDR2 FQGNSA. Trimming removed 5 bases from V and 5 bases from J; junction bases left unmatched: 5. This CDR3 has 14 residues. The CDR3 coding sequence is TGTGCCAGCAGCGCCCCGGACAGGGACAATGAGCAGTTCTTC. It translates to CASSAPDRDNEQFF.

This clonotype was counted a few times. This chain connects TRBV25-1 to TRBJ1-1, with a possible D match to TRBD1 (6 bases). Trimming removed 6 bases from V and 3 bases from J, with 17 bases in between. This CDR3 spans 15 amino acids. Germline assignment: CDR1 MGHDK and CDR2 SYGVNS. CDR3 sequence: CASSQSLGGHTEAFF. The DNA for the CDR3 is TGTGCCAGCAGCCAAAGCTTGGGGGGGCACACTGAAGCTTTCTTT.

The J gene is TRBJ1-5, the V gene TRBV28; D is uncertain. The V and J ends lost 4 bases and 2 bases respectively, with 9 bases between them. This CDR3 region has 14 residues. CDR1 and CDR2 (germline): MDHEN, SYDVKM. The CDR3 spells CASSSRARNQPQHF. The CDR3 DNA sequence: TGTGCCAGCAGTTCGCGGGCGCGCAATCAGCCCCAGCATTTT.

This chain links TRBV28 with TRBJ1-2, with TRBD1 matching 9 bases. Germline CDR1 and CDR2: MDHEN and SYDVKM. Trimming cost V 5 bases and J 8 bases; bases outside gene matches: 9. There are 14 residues in the CDR3. CDR3 sequence reads: CASSPGRTGDGYTF. Here the CDR3 DNA reads TGTGCCAGCAGTCCCGGAAGGACAGGGGACGGCTACACCTTC.

This rearrangement joins TRBV13 to TRBJ2-2; D call uncertain. Germline values: CDR1 PRHDT, CDR2 FYEKMQ (reference sequence). V was pared by 2 bases and J by 3 bases, with 7 bases between. The CDR3 spans 14 residues. DNA for the CDR3: TGTGCCAGCAGCTTACCGCCGGACACCGGGGAGCTGTTTTTT. Translated, it gives CASSLPPDTGELFF.